The 27 T cell receptor beta chains below all came from one sample that was sequenced in a study of blood T cell repertoires in COVID-19. Measured with immunoSEQ multiplex PCR; TCRdb has only the in-frame clones, and not every one. The sample carries around 700,000 clones, 75% to 90% recorded once. Sequencing was performed on peripheral blood. The receptors originated from a woman younger than 30 with acute or convalescent COVID-19.

This clone appeared once. The chain employs TRBV30 and TRBJ2-1; D possibly corresponds to TRBD1 (5 bases). Trimming cost V 0 bases and J 15 bases, with 15 bases left between them. This CDR3 is 12 amino acids long. Germline V gives CDR1 GTSNPN, CDR2 SVGIG (reference sequence). CDR3 DNA sequence: TGTGCCTGGAGTGTACTGGCAGGGTTTGGGTTCTTC. Its translation: CAWSVLAGFGFF.

The sample holds one count of this clone. The rearrangement links TRBV9 to TRBJ2-7, with 13 nucleotides matching TRBD2. After removal of 5 bases from V and 5 bases from J, the junction contained 7 bases not matched to a gene. The CDR3 is made up of 15 amino acids. Looked up from germline, CDR1 is SGDLS and CDR2 is YYNGEE. The CDR3 is CASSPGTSGADEQYF. For the CDR3, the DNA is TGTGCCAGCAGTCCCGGGACTAGCGGGGCCGACGAGCAGTACTTC.

This clone was detected once. The rearrangement links TRBV12-3 or TRBV12-4 to TRBJ1-1; 7 bases line up with TRBD1. V gave up 3 bases and J gave up 5 bases; unmatched junction bases: 3. The CDR3 runs 13 residues. The CDR3 coding sequence is TGTGCCAGCAGTTTGAGCAGGGGGACTGAAGCTTTCTTT. Translating gives CASSLSRGTEAFF.

The chain has TRBV7-8 and TRBJ1-5; 8 nucleotides agree with TRBD1. This CDR3 contains 17 residues. Per the germline V gene, CDR1 is SGHVS and CDR2 is FQNEAQ. After removal of 1 base from V and 2 bases from J, the junction contained 7 bases not matched to a gene. The CDR3 loop is CASSLGGGQGGNQPQHF. CDR3 DNA: TGTGCCAGCAGCTTAGGGGGCGGACAGGGCGGCAATCAGCCCCAGCATTTT. Supplemented by reference TRBV7-8 and TRBJ1-5, the full variable domain reads GAGVSQSPRYKVAKRGQDVALRCDPISGHVSLFWYQQALGQGPEFLTYFQNEAQLDKSGLPSDRFFAERPEGSVSTLKIQRTQQEDSAVYLCASSLGGGQGGNQPQHFGDGTRLSIL.

A note on this clone: Other DNA sequences in this sample translate to the same CDR3. The chain combines TRBV27 with TRBJ1-1, with D unresolved. V was cut by 5 bases and J by 4 bases, with 5 bases left in between. The length of the CDR3 is 11 residues. CDR1 is MNHEY, CDR2 SMNVEV, per germline (reference sequence). The CDR3 spells CASSRGTEAFF. The CDR3 bases are TGTGCCAGCAGTCGGGGCACTGAAGCTTTCTTT.

V and J are TRBV28 and TRBJ1-6, with 8 bases aligning to TRBD1. CDR1 and CDR2 (germline): MDHEN, SYDVKM. Germline trimming cut 3 bases from V and 7 bases from J; bases unmatched to any gene: 8. This CDR3 contains 16 residues. CDR3 amino acids: CASSLIGQGDNSPLHF. The CDR3 DNA sequence: TGTGCCAGCAGTTTGATAGGACAGGGAGACAATTCACCCCTCCACTTT.

The genes are TRBV6-5 and TRBJ2-1, with D tentatively TRBD2 (7 bases). Deletions cut 8 bases from V and 10 bases from J, with 12 bases between. The CDR3 runs 11 residues. Germline V gene data show CDR1 as MNHEY and CDR2 as SVGAGI. The CDR3 DNA reads as TGTGCCAGCCCGGGGGGCATCGAGCAGTTCTTC. This codes for CASPGGIEQFF.

The rearrangement links TRBV21-1 to TRBJ2-5; the table's D gene call, TRBD2, was not cross checked with the DNA. TRBV21-1 is shown as a pseudogene. This CDR3 comprises 18 residues. CDR3 in DNA: TGTGCCAGCAGTGAAGGGGGAGGGGATAGCGGGGAACCAGAGACCCAGTACTTC. Protein sequence: CASSEGGGDSGEPETQYF.

The CDR3 region is CASSQVGGWNSPLHF. The DNA of the CDR3 is TGTGCCAGCAGCCAAGTGGGGGGTTGGAATTCACCCCTCCACTTT. This chain joins TRBV3-1 (or the pseudogene TRBV3-2) and TRBJ1-6, with D perhaps matching TRBD1 (5 bases). V lost 1 base to trimming and J lost 7 bases, with 11 bases between them. The CDR3 loop spans 15 amino acids. In germline, CDR1 is LGHDT, CDR2 YNNKEL (reference sequence).

The chain carries TRBV2 and TRBJ2-5, with a weak D call TRBD1 (6 bases). In germline, CDR1 is SNHLY, CDR2 FYNNEI. V shed 4 bases and J shed 4 bases, with 16 bases lying between them. The CDR3 has 15 amino acids. DNA of the CDR3: TGTGCCAGCAGTGTGCCAGGGGCCAGGGGAGAGACCCAGTACTTC. It encodes CASSVPGARGETQYF.

The rearrangement joins TRBV2 to TRBJ2-2, with D perhaps TRBD2 (6 bases). Germline assignment: CDR1 SNHLY and CDR2 FYNNEI. The CDR3 consists of 14 residues. V lost 8 bases to trimming and J lost 1 base, with 11 bases between them. The CDR3 bases are TGTGCCAGCGCGGAGGGAAGGAACACCGGGGAGCTGTTTTTT. It translates to CASAEGRNTGELFF.

The chain uses TRBV6-5 and TRBJ1-2; TRBD1 is a possible D gene (6 bases). The V end was cut by 8 bases, the J end by 7 bases, with 23 bases between. The CDR3 is 15 residues long. CDR1 MNHEY and CDR2 SVGAGI come from the germline V gene. The CDR3 sequence is CASRAGGAKVSGYTF. CDR3 DNA: TGTGCCAGCCGGGCCGGGGGGGCGAAAGTCTCTGGCTACACCTTC.

The rearrangement links TRBV7-2 to TRBJ2-7; tentatively, D is TRBD1 (6 bases). This CDR3 spans 15 amino acids. V gave up 0 bases and J gave up 3 bases, with 12 bases separating them. CDR1 is SGHTA, CDR2 FQGNSA, per germline. The CDR3 DNA reads as TGTGCCAGCAGCTTAGCAGACAGGACCTTCTACGAGCAGTACTTC. Translated, it gives CASSLADRTFYEQYF.

Turning to this clone: This sample includes further DNA sequences coding for the same CDR3. The rearrangement links TRBV10-3 to TRBJ1-2, with no clear D. This CDR3 contains 11 residues. Per the germline V gene, CDR1 is ENHRY and CDR2 is SYGVKD. Trimming took off 0 bases at V and 11 bases at J, with 7 bases between the two ends. CDR3 protein: CAISESTRYTF. In DNA, the CDR3 is TGTGCCATCAGTGAGTCTACGCGGTACACCTTC.

The rearrangement links TRBV6-1 to TRBJ1-2, with 11 bases identical to TRBD1. This CDR3 spans 15 amino acids. Germline V gives CDR1 MNHNS, CDR2 SASEGT. Unmatched junction bases numbered 8, after V lost 3 bases and J lost 8 bases. The CDR3 spells CASSDKGDRGTGYTF. Written as DNA, the CDR3 is TGTGCCAGCAGTGACAAAGGGGACAGGGGGACGGGCTACACCTTC.

This chain links TRBV7-2 with TRBJ2-1, with TRBD2 matching 11 bases. This CDR3 contains 15 residues. Germline CDR1 SGHTA, CDR2 FQGNSA. Unmatched junction bases numbered 11, after V lost 9 bases and J lost 7 bases. The CDR3 DNA reads as TGTGCCAGTGCCTCCCCTAGCGGGGGGCTTAATGAGCAGTTCTTC. This translates into CASASPSGGLNEQFF. Looking up the rest from reference TRBV7-2 and TRBJ2-1 gives the full variable domain: GAGVSQSPSNKVTEKGKDVELRCDPISGHTALYWYRQSLGQGLEFLIYFQGNSAPDKSGLPSDRFSAERTGGSVSTLTIQRTQQEDSAVYLCASASPSGGLNEQFFGPGTRLTVL.

The chain links TRBV7-8 to TRBJ1-2, with D possibly being TRBD1 (5 bases). CDR3 size: 13 residues. CDR1 and CDR2 from the germline V gene are SGHVS and FQNEAQ. V gave up 5 bases and J gave up 2 bases, with 9 bases separating them. CDR3 region: CASSEDRNYGYTF. CDR3 DNA: TGTGCCAGCAGCGAAGACAGAAACTATGGCTACACCTTC.

This chain joins TRBV30 and TRBJ1-2; 7 positions agree with TRBD1. This CDR3 contains 12 residues. Losses at the gene ends were 8 bases for V and 7 bases for J; bases not matched to a gene: 10. Per the germline V gene, CDR1 is GTSNPN and CDR2 is SVGIG (reference sequence). In nucleotides, the CDR3 is TGTGCCACCGAGACAGGGCAGGGTGGCTACACCTTC. Translating it yields CATETGQGGYTF. The full variable domain, in which reference TRBV30 and TRBJ1-2 provide the parts outside the CDR3, is SQTIHQWPATLVQPVGSPLSLECTVEGTSNPNLYWYRQAAGRGLQLLFYSVGIGQISSEVPQNLSASRPQDRQFILSSKKLLLSDSGFYLCATETGQGGYTFGSGTRLTVV.

The chain has TRBV5-6 and TRBJ2-1, with TRBD1 identical over 9 bases. V shed 4 bases, J shed 12 bases, and the junction held 8 bases outside the gene matches. This CDR3 region has 13 residues. Germline V gene lookup returns CDR1 SGHDT and CDR2 YYEEEE. CDR3 nucleotide sequence: TGTGCCAGCAGCCTGGGGACAGGGCAATCGCAGTTCTTC. Translation gives CASSLGTGQSQFF.

The CDR3 bases are TGTGCCAGCACCCCCGGGGGGCTCTATGGCTACACCTTC. Encoded protein: CASTPGGLYGYTF. The chain couples TRBV12-3 or TRBV12-4 to TRBJ1-2, with D maybe TRBD1 (6 bases). The V end was cut by 7 bases, the J end by 4 bases, with 13 bases between. CDR3 length: 13 amino acids.

The chain uses TRBV5-1 and TRBJ1-2; 7 nucleotides align to TRBD1. CDR1 is SGHRS and CDR2 is YFSETQ in the germline V gene. Trimming removed 7 bases from V and 7 bases from J; junction bases left unmatched: 13. The CDR3 consists of 14 residues. The CDR3 reads CASQKETGIGGYTF. DNA of the CDR3: TGCGCCAGCCAGAAAGAGACAGGGATCGGTGGCTACACCTTC.

The chain combines TRBV25-1 with TRBJ1-6; D perhaps matches TRBD1 (6 bases). Between the trimmed V and J ends, which lost 1 base and 9 bases, there was a span of 13 bases. This CDR3 spans 15 amino acids. Germline V gene sequence: CDR1 MGHDK, CDR2 SYGVNS. The DNA for the CDR3 is TGTGCCAGCAGTGAATTGGTTGAGGGGGTTTCACCCCTCCACTTT. Protein sequence: CASSELVEGVSPLHF.

The chain has TRBV6-6 and TRBJ1-1; tentatively, D is TRBD1 (5 bases). CDR3 length: 16 residues. Looked up from germline, CDR1 is MNHNY and CDR2 is SVGAGI (reference sequence). The germline V and J ends were trimmed by 6 bases and 1 base, with 18 bases remaining between them. CDR3 nucleotides: TGTGCCAGCAGCGGGGGTCGGGGGACGACGAACACTGAAGCTTTCTTT. Translated: CASSGGRGTTNTEAFF.

This clone was detected a few times. This chain connects TRBV25-1 to TRBJ2-2; the D gene is possibly TRBD2 (5 bases). The V gene lost 4 bases and the J gene lost 3 bases, with 15 bases spanning the gap. The CDR3 contains 16 residues. Looked up from germline, CDR1 is MGHDK and CDR2 is SYGVNS. The CDR3 region has the DNA TGTGCCAGCAGTGCACTCTCAAGCGGAGACACCGGGGAGCTGTTTTTT. This sequence encodes CASSALSSGDTGELFF.

V is TRBV20-1 and J is TRBJ1-1, with D hard to call. Germline V lookup: CDR1 DFQATT, CDR2 SNEGSKA (reference sequence). The CDR3 has 11 amino acids. Deletions cut 3 bases from V and 9 bases from J, with 11 bases between. This chain's CDR3 is CSASRSGKAFF. In nucleotides, the CDR3 is TGCAGTGCTAGTCGATCGGGGAAAGCTTTCTTT.

The chain recombines TRBV5-1 with TRBJ2-5; D is perhaps TRBD2 (6 bases). Germline V lookup: CDR1 SGHRS, CDR2 YFSETQ. Trimming stripped 4 bases from V and 5 bases from J, with 18 bases between. This CDR3 is 15 amino acids long. CDR3 in amino acids: CASSRGLPGRETQYF. CDR3 coding DNA: TGCGCCAGCAGCAGGGGACTCCCGGGCAGGGAGACCCAGTACTTC. The variable domain in full, with the rest retrieved from reference TRBV5-1 and TRBJ2-5, is KAGVTQTPRYLIKTRGQQVTLSCSPISGHRSVSWYQQTPGQGLQFLFEYFSETQRNKGNFPGRFSGRQFSNSRSEMNVSTLELGDSALYLCASSRGLPGRETQYFGPGTRLLVL.

The chain recombines TRBV4-1 with TRBJ2-3; 10 bases align to TRBD2. V lost 2 bases to trimming and J lost 1 base; unmatched junction nucleotides: 0. CDR3 length equals 15 residues. Germline V lookup: CDR1 MGHRA, CDR2 YSYEKL. CDR3 DNA: TGCGCCAGCAGCCAAACTAGCGGGGGCACAGATACGCAGTATTTT. It yields the protein CASSQTSGGTDTQYF.